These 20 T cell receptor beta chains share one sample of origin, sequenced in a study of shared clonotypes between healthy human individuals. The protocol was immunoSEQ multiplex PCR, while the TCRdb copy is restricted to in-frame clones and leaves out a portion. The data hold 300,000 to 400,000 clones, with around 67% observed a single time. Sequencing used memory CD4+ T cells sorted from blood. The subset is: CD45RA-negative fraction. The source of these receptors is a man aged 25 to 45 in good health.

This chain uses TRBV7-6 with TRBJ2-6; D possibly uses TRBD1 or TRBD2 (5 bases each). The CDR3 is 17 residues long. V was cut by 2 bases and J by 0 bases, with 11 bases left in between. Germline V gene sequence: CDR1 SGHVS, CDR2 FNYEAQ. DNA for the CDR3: TGTGCCAGCAGCTTAAGTCAGGGACGCTCTGGGGCCAACGTCCTGACTTTC. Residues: CASSLSQGRSGANVLTF.

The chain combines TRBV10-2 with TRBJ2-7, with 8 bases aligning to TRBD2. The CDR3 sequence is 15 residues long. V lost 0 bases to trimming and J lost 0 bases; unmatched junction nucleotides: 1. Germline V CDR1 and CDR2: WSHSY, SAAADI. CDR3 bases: TGCGCCAGCAGTGAGTCGGCGGGAGGCTCCTACGAGCAGTACTTC. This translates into CASSESAGGSYEQYF.

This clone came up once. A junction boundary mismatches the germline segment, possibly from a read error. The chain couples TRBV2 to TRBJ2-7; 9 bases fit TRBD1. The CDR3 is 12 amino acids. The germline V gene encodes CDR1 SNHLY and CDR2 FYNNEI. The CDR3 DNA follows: TGTGCCAGCAGTGAAAGGTCGGGACAGGGACCCTTC. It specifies CASSERSGQGPF.

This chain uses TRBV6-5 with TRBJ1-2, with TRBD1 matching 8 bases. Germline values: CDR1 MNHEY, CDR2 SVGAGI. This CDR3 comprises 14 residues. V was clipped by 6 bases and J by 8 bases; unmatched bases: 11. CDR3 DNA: TGTGCCAGCAGCGCGGGGTGGACAGGGTACGGCTACACCTTC. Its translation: CASSAGWTGYGYTF.

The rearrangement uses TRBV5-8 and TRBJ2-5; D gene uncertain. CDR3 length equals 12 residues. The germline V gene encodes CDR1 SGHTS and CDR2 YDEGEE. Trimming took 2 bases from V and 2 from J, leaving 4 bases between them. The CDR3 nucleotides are TGTGCCAGCAGCTTCGTTCAAGAGACCCAGTACTTC. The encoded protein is CASSFVQETQYF. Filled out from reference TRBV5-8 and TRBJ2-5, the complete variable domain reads EAGVTQSPTHLIKTRGQQATLRCSPISGHTSVYWYQQALGLGLQFLLWYDEGEERNRGNFPPRFSGRQFPNYSSELNVNALELEDSALYLCASSFVQETQYFGPGTRLLVL.

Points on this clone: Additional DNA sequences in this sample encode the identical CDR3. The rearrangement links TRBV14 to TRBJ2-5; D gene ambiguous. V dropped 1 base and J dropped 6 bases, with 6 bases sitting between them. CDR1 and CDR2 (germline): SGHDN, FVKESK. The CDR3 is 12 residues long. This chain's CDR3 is CASSQGLQTQYF. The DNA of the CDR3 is TGTGCCAGCAGCCAAGGTTTACAGACCCAGTACTTC.

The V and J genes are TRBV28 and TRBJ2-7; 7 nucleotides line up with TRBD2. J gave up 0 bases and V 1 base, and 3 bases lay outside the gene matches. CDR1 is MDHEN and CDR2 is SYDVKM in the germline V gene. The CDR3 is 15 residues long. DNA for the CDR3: TGTGCCAGCAGTTTATTTCGGGACTACTCCTACGAGCAGTACTTC. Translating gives CASSLFRDYSYEQYF.

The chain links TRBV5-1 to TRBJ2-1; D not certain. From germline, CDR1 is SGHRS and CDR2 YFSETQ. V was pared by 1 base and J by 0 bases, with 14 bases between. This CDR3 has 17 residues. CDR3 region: CASSLMPTAGSYNEQFF. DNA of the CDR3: TGCGCCAGCAGCTTGATGCCTACTGCTGGCTCCTACAATGAGCAGTTCTTC.

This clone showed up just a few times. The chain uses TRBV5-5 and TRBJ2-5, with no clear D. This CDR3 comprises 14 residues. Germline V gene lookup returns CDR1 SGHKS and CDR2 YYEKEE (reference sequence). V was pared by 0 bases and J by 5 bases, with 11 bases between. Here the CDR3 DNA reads TGTGCCAGCAGCTTGGGGGCGCCAATGGAGACCCAGTACTTC. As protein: CASSLGAPMETQYF.

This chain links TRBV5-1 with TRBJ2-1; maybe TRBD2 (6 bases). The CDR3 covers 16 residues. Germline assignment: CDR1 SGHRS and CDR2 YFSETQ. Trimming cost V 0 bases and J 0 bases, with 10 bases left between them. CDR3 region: CASSLAAGSSYNEQFF. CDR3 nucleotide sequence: TGCGCCAGCAGCTTGGCAGCGGGTAGCTCCTACAATGAGCAGTTCTTC.

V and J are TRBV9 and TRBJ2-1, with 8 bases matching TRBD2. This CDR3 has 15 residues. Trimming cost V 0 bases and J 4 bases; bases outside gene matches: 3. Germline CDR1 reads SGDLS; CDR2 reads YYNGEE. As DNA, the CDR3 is TGTGCCAGCAGCGTAGATAGCGGGAATTACAATGAGCAGTTCTTC. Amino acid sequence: CASSVDSGNYNEQFF.

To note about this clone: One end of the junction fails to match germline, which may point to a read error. CDR3 DNA: TGTGCTAGCAGCCCCGTTGGTCAACCTCAAGAGACCCAGTACTTC. The encoded protein is CASSPVGQPQETQYF. This rearrangement joins TRBV7-7 to TRBJ2-5; D is ambiguous. CDR1 SSHAT and CDR2 FNYEAQ come from the germline V gene (reference sequence). This CDR3 region has 15 residues.

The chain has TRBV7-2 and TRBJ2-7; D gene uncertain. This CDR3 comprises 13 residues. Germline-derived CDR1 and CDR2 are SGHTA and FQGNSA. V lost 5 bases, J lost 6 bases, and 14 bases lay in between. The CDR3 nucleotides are TGTGCCAGCAGCCCTCAGCTCGGGTCCGAGCAGTACTTC. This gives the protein CASSPQLGSEQYF.

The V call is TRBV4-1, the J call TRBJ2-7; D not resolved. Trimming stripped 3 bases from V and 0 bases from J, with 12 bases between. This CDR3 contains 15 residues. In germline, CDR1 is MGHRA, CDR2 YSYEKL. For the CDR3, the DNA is TGCGCCAGCAGCCATCAGACGCAAAGCTCCTACGAGCAGTACTTC. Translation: CASSHQTQSSYEQYF.

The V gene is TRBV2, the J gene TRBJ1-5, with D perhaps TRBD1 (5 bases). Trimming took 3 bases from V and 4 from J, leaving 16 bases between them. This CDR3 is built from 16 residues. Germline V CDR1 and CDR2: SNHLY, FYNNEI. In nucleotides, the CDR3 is TGTGCCAGCAGTGAGGACACCCGAATAATAAATCAGCCCCAGCATTTT. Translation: CASSEDTRIINQPQHF. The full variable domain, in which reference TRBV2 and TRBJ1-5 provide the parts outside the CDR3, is EPEVTQTPSHQVTQMGQEVILRCVPISNHLYFYWYRQILGQKVEFLVSFYNNEISEKSEIFDDQFSVERPDGSNFTLKIRSTKLEDSAMYFCASSEDTRIINQPQHFGDGTRLSIL.

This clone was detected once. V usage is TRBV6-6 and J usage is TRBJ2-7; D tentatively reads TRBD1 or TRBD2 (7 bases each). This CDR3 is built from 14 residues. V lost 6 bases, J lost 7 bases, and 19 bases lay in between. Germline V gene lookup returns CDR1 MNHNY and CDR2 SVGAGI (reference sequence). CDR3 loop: CASSPQGGTAEQYF. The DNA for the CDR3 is TGTGCCAGCAGCCCCCAGGGGGGGACGGCGGAGCAGTACTTC.

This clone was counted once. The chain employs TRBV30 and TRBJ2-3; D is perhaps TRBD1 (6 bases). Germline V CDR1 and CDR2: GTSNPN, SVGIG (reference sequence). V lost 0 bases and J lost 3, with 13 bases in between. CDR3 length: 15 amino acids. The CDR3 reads CAWSVQGTRTDTQYF. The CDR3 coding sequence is TGTGCCTGGAGTGTTCAGGGGACCCGGACAGATACGCAGTATTTT.

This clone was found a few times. CDR3 DNA: TGTGCCAGCAGTGGCCTAGAGGGTCTATCCTACAATGAGCAGTTCTTC. Encoded protein: CASSGLEGLSYNEQFF. The V gene is TRBV6-1, the J gene TRBJ2-1, with a tentative D call TRBD2 (5 bases). The CDR3 spans 16 residues. V lost 4 bases and J lost 1, with 14 bases in between. Germline V CDR1 and CDR2: MNHNS, SASEGT.

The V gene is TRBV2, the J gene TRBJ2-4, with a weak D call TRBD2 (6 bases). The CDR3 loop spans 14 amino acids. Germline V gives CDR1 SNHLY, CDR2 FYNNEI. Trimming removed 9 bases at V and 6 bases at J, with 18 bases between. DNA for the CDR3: TGTGCCAGTGCGGGCCGGGACTTTGGAAACATTCAGTACTTC. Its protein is CASAGRDFGNIQYF.

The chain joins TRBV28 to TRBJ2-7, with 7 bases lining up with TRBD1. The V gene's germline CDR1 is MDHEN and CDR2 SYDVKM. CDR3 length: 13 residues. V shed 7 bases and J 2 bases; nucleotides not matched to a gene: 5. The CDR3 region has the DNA TGTGCCAGCAATCTCCAGGGGGCCTACGAGCAGTACTTC. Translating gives CASNLQGAYEQYF.